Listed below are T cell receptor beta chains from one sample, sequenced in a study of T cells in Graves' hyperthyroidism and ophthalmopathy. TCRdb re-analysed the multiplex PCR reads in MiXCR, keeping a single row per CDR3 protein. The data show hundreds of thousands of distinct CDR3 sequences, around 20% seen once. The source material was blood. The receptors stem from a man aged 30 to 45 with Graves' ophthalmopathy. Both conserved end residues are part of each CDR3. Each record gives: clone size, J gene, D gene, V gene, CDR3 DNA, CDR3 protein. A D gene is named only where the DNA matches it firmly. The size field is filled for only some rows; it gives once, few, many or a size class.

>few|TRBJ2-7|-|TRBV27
TGTGCCAGCAGTTCTATTCGACAGGCGAAGTCCTACGAGCAGTACTTC
CASSSIRQAKSYEQYF
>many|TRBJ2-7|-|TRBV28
TGTGCCAGCAGTCCCGTTTGGGAGCGACTCGGCGAGCAGTACTTC
CASSPVWERLGEQYF
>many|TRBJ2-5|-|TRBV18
TGTGCCAGCTCGCCGGGTAAAGAGACCCAGTACTTC
CASSPGKETQYF
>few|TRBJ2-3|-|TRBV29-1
TGCAGCGTTGACTCGGGGATTAGCACAGATACGCAGTATTTT
CSVDSGISTDTQYF
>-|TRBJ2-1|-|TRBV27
TGTGCCAGCAGTTTAGGGGGTCGGAGGTCCCACAATGAGCAGTTCTTC
CASSLGGRRSHNEQFF
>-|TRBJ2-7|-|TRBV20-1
TGCAGTGCTCCTTCGGAGCGGACCTACGAGCAGTACTTC
CSAPSERTYEQYF
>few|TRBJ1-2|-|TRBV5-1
TGCGCCAGCAGCTCAGCCCTCAGGGACAAGACTTACTATGGCTACACCTTC
CASSSALRDKTYYGYTF
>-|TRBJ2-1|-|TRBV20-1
TGCAGTGCTATAACTAGCCGAGGGCACAATGAGCAGTTCTTC
CSAITSRGHNEQFF
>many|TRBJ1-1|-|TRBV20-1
TGCAGTGCTAAGACACAGACTGAAGCTTTCTTT
CSAKTQTEAFF
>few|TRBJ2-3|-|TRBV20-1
TGCAGTGCTAGTAAGGCGGGAAGATTTTCCGGGACAGATACGCAGTATTTT
CSASKAGRFSGTDTQYF
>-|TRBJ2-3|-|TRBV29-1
TGCAGCGTTGATTTAGCTCGCCCTAGCACAGATACGCAGTATTTT
CSVDLARPSTDTQYF
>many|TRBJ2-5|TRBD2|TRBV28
TGTGCCAGCAACCAGATTTCGACTAGCGGGAGACAAGAGACCCAGTACTTC
CASNQISTSGRQETQYF
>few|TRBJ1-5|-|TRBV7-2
TGTGCCAGCAGCATTAGGGGCAGGCCCCAGCATTTT
CASSIRGRPQHF
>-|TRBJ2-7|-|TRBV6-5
TGTGCCAGCAGTTACCCACAGGGCTACGAGCAGTACTTC
CASSYPQGYEQYF
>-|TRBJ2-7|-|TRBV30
TGTGCCTGGAGTGTACAATTAGGGAAGCGGACCGTCTACGAGCAGTACTTC
CAWSVQLGKRTVYEQYF
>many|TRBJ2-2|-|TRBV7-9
TGTGCCAGCAGCTCGCCTGGACAACCCGGGGAGCTGTTTTTT
CASSSPGQPGELFF
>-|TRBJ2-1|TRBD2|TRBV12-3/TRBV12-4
TGTGCCAGCAGCCCCGCTTCCCTGGGACTAGCGGGACGCTCCGAGCAGTTCTTC
CASSPASLGLAGRSEQFF
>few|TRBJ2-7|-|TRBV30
TGTGCCTGGATTGGGGCCGGGGGCCGGCGGGAGCAGTACTTC
CAWIGAGGRREQYF
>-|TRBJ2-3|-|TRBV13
TGTGCCAGCAGCTTATATTCTTGGGGGGAGGATACGCAGTATTTT
CASSLYSWGEDTQYF
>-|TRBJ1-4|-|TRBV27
TGTGCCAGCAGTTTTCGGCTAGGGGCTGAAAAACTGTTTTTT
CASSFRLGAEKLFF
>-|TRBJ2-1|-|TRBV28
TGTGCCAGCCCCCCAGGCGGGATAAGCTCCTACAATGAGCAGTTCTTC
CASPPGGISSYNEQFF
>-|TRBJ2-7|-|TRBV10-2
TGCGCCAGCAGTACGGGACCGAGGGACGAGCAGTACTTC
CASSTGPRDEQYF
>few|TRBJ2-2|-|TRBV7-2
TGTGCCAGCAGCTCCAGACCGAACACCGGGGAGCTGTTTTTT
CASSSRPNTGELFF
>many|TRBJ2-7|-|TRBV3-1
TGTGCCAGCAGCCCCGACAGGCGGTCCTACGAGCAGTACTTC
CASSPDRRSYEQYF
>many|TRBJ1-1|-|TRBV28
TGTGCCAGCAGTACACCGGACAGACTAAACACTGAAGCTTTCTTT
CASSTPDRLNTEAFF
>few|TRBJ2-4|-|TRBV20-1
TGCAGTGCTAGAGACTTGACCAAAAACATTCAGTACTTC
CSARDLTKNIQYF
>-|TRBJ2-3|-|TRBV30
TGTGCCTGGAGAAGGGCAGGCGGGGCAGATACGCAGTATTTT
CAWRRAGGADTQYF